This note documents a single T cell receptor beta chain sequence. Its antigen is unknown. It has no much larger one-base neighbor in the sample; base qualities were not kept. The cohort consisted of 600 or so healthy bone marrow donors. At the time of sampling, every cohort member was nominally healthy, though immune exposures that went unrecorded were likely present. The donor tested CMV seronegative, placing the donor among the 350 to 400 seronegative members of the cohort. A peripheral blood sample was collected from each donor, and TCR beta sequencing was performed on peripheral blood mononuclear cells. Genomic DNA was extracted from the blood cell samples with the Qiagen DNeasy Blood Extraction Kit. Trimming takes 3 bases from V and 0 bases from J, and the germline ends sit 7 bases apart. From its cysteine to its phenylalanine, the CDR3 spans 13 amino acids. The entry retains the CDR3 DNA only, 39 bases that are in frame from base 1. According to the germline V gene, CDR1 reads SGHRS and CDR2 reads YFSETQ.

The sample belongs to a study of cytomegalovirus exposure and HLA in healthy donors (dated by TCRdb to about 2017). For the study in its entirety: An earlier analysis of roughly 570 of the donors reported 276 Gb of sequence data and around 110 million unique TCR beta sequences obtained from 150 million to 200 million T cells. An early release that covered several hundred HLA-typed donors contained approximately 300 gigabases of sequencing data and around 85 million unique TCR sequences. The genetic ancestry cluster associated with self-reported Caucasian donors included 81% of the roughly 400 genotyped donors. The study aimed to test whether signatures of past pathogen exposure could be identified by cataloging public T cell receptors. The study used immunosequencing to profile the T cell repertoires of hundreds of subjects and linked those repertoires to cytomegalovirus serostatus. Besides the first cohort of under 700 subjects, a separate validation cohort made up of over 95 different subjects was used. The study combined high-throughput TCR immunosequencing, statistical association of individual TCRs with disease status, and machine learning to predict cytomegalovirus infection status. In a later analysis, previously published TCR beta repertoires from 550 to 750 donors were re-analyzed and high-resolution HLA genotyping was added so that TCR occurrence patterns could be studied. In the later analysis, no new phenotypic data were used to find candidate immune exposures; instead, reliance was placed on TCR beta sequences and their occurrence across donors. To decide whether each TCR beta V gene segment behaved as functional or pseudogenic, an earlier analysis of fewer than 750 of the donors relied on high-throughput TCR beta sequencing. Donor age, sex, ethnicity and CMV serostatus were compiled together with the repertoire data. A later genetic analysis used genome-wide SNP genotypes for about three fifths of the 666 donors, treating that subset as a discovery cohort. All discovery cohort repertoires had been generated using a single sequencing platform. HLA typing covered class I and class II loci at four-digit resolution. The number of donors typed differed by locus, with 629-630 for A, B, C, DRB1 and DQB1, 522 for DQA1, 600 to 610 for DPA1, and some 440 for DPB1. Because of strong linkage in the cohort, roughly five DR-DQ haplotypes were treated as single units for association and clustering. Among around 400 genotyped donors of the cohort, an average of approximately 240,000 unique TCR beta nucleotide sequences was sequenced per donor, of which 15% to 20% were non-productive. What the work shows at the level of the full study, not this receptor alone: An earlier analysis of 587 of the donors showed that most TCR beta V segments appeared in productive rearrangements either about 87% or about 30% of the time, which broadly matched IMGT annotations. When HLA alleles, especially DR and DQ, strongly co-occurred, attributing TCR associations to individual alleles was difficult. Sequencing depth was assumed to be roughly uniform across donors in the presence/absence analyses, though that assumption may not hold. In a later analysis, TCR association rates were found to vary across HLA loci, with the most associated TCRs seen for DRB1 alleles and the fewest for HLA-C alleles. A later analysis found that HLA-associated TCR beta chains were more clonally expanded and had lower generation probabilities than equally common non-associated chains. Because the 87-base-pair reads could not distinguish some IMGT-functional V segments, including TRBV6-2 and TRBV6-3, those segments were excluded. Correlated functional status among segregating V segments might reflect linkage disequilibrium, but an unknown experimental factor could not be ruled out. Only TCR beta chains were sequenced in this cohort, and the absence of alpha or paired-chain data limited detectable features. The classifier was reported to diagnose cytomegalovirus status with high specificity and sensitivity in both the original cohort and the validation cohort. CMV serostatus was the only immune exposure information available for the cohort. In vitro tests confirmed that a few of the cytomegalovirus-associated TCR beta chains recognize cytomegalovirus antigens. A cluster of highly shared sequence variants was judged likely to be a technical artifact of the sequencing pipeline. A further reported finding was that TCR beta sequences accurately predicted the HLA-A and HLA-B alleles for most subjects in the first cohort. An association between a missense DCLRE1C variant and V-gene and J-gene trimming of TCR beta chains was found in a later genetic analysis and replicated in an independent cohort. In a later genetic analysis, fewer N-insertions in productive TCRs were reported among donors in an Asian-associated ancestry cluster than the approximately 710-donor mean. Specific HLA alleles were associated with about 17,000 TCR beta sequences at a false discovery rate of 0.05 in a later analysis. In a later analysis, most CMV-associated TCR beta chains were found to appear HLA-restricted, with HLA associations seemingly driven largely by CMV exposure. Most TCR sequences were seen in very few donors, while some public TCRs were found in many individuals. According to the authors, the approach could potentially be generalized to other disease states and immunological phenotypes. A total of roughly 160 TCR beta chains were listed by the study as associated with cytomegalovirus. Several of the top co-occurrence clusters appeared to be linked to parvovirus B19, influenza, CMV and Epstein-Barr virus, according to a later analysis. Over 15 rarely observed V segments, including chromosome 9 orphons, were excluded from the earlier analysis of several hundred of the donors because counts were too low. Because HLA typing was missing for some donors at each locus, association tests included only the typed subset.

To prepare the library, the immunoSEQ multiplex PCR assay was applied. For the multiplex PCR, a mixture combining 60 forward primers for TCR Vbeta segments and 13 reverse primers for TCR Jbeta segments was used. A multiplex PCR assay on genomic DNA amplified the CDR3 region of rearranged TCR beta genes. The amplified TCR beta libraries were sequenced on the Illumina HiSeq System as 87-base-pair reads. Regarding the original processing steps: Across the 670 or so repertoires, a later analysis counted roughly 77 million unique TCR beta chains, around 10 million of which were shared by at least two donors. To remove PCR and sequencing errors, raw reads were error-corrected and collapsed into unique sequences using a nearest-neighbor algorithm that merged closely related sequences. V, D and J gene segments were assigned by aligning CDR3 sequences to IMGT reference sequences. For a sequence to be retained, a match of at least six nucleotides to both a V gene segment and a J gene segment was required. Rearrangements were classified as productive when the CDR3 lacked stop codons and remained in frame with V and J, and all other rearrangements were classified as non-productive. CDR3 was defined by IMGT convention, running from the second conserved V-encoded cysteine to the conserved J-encoded phenylalanine. The earlier analysis of 500 to 600 of the donors excluded sequences that lacked an unambiguous match to a single V gene segment. In an earlier analysis of 587 of the donors, a V segment was called functional when productive rearrangements were above 56.7%, and segregating when the standard deviation between donors exceeded 5%. To diagnose cytomegalovirus status from the catalog of TCR beta chain sequences, a statistical classification framework was built. A later analysis assigned V and J genes by comparing TCR nucleotide sequences with IMGT/GENE-DB human TR gene sequences. Using the TCRdist pipeline, a later analysis assigned CDR3 sequences along with most-parsimonious VDJ recombination scenarios. A later analysis defined each TCR beta chain by its CDR3 amino acid sequence plus V-gene family, and excluded reads lacking a unique V-gene family. To address suspected cross-contamination and a sequencing artifact, a later analysis removed a few hundred highly shared, low-generation-probability nucleotide sequences. A later analysis calculated a clonal expansion index for each public chain from normalized within-repertoire ranks of inferred template counts. Generation probabilities in a later analysis came from a VDJ recombination model fitted to out-of-frame rearrangements, and those results were checked against IGoR. In a later analysis, TCR-TCR, TCR-HLA and TCR-CMV co-occurrence was scored with hypergeometric tests, and a repertoire-size bias correction was applied to TCR pairs. False discovery rates were estimated in a later analysis by permuting HLA or CMV assignments 20 times. In a later analysis, co-occurring TCRs were grouped using DBSCAN, and TCRdist sequence similarity was added for clustering within HLA-allele-positive subsets. Co-occurrence clustering excluded repertoires with fewer than 30,000 or more than 120,000 public chains, plus five with anomalous nucleotide sharing. TCRdb stores this immuneACCESS table with in-frame sequences only. Part of the clones is absent; in the studies checked, under half of the shortfall reflects unresolved V genes, and no reason is known for the rest. That table furnishes V, J and clone size, whereas the DNA furnished D and trimming. Recorded for this sample are 130,000 to 150,000 clones; roughly 85% of them occurred a single time. Of the sample, roughly 3.4% is held by the ten largest clones.

Material for sequencing was PBMCs. This clonotype was obtained from a male donor in good health and CMV-seronegative. The sequence links TRBV5-1 to TRBJ2-7; the D gene assignment is ambiguous. In nucleotides, the sequence is TGCGCCAGCAGCTACAGAACCTCCTACGAGCAGTACTTC. Its product reads: CASSYRTSYEQYF.